Listed below are T cell receptor beta chains from one sample, sequenced in a study of PD-1 blockade in mismatch repair-deficient tumors. Only in-frame clones appear in the TCRdb table, and some are missing; sequencing was by immunoSEQ multiplex PCR. The sample consists of 45,000 to 60,000 clones, around four fifths of them appearing once. The sequencing here drew on peripheral blood, taken 4 weeks after starting pembrolizumab. The receptor source for this set is an adult with mismatch repair-deficient cancer. Each CDR3 is given with its conserved first and last residue. The D gene is left open where the match is weak. Only some rows state a clone size, as once, few, many or a class for expanded clones.

>TRBV7-3|TRBJ2-7|-|-
CASSMGTNGGQYF
TGTGCCAGCAGCATGGGGACGAACGGAGGCCAGTACTTC
>TRBV2|TRBJ2-7|-|-
CAIRGETETYEQYF
TGTGCCATCAGGGGGGAGACGGAAACCTACGAGCAGTACTTC
>TRBV7-2|TRBJ2-2|few|TRBD2
CASSTQLAGVPGELFF
TGTGCCAGCAGCACCCAACTAGCGGGAGTTCCCGGGGAGCTGTTTTTT
>TRBV7-2|TRBJ2-7|-|-
CASSLGMGTYEQYF
TGTGCCAGCAGCTTAGGTATGGGGACCTACGAGCAGTACTTC
>TRBV7-8|TRBJ1-5|-|-
CASRTGGAGQPQHF
TGTGCCAGCAGGACTGGGGGCGCCGGCCAGCCCCAGCATTTT
>TRBV6-4|TRBJ2-3|-|-
CASSPGFASTDTQYF
TGTGCCAGCAGTCCAGGGTTTGCTAGCACAGATACGCAGTATTTT
>TRBV6-1|TRBJ1-5|-|-
CASSDPRTQHF
TGTGCCAGCAGTGACCCAAGGACCCAGCATTTT
>TRBV7-2|TRBJ1-3|-|-
CASSSGPGNTIYF
TGTGCCAGCAGCTCGGGCCCGGGAAACACCATATATTTT
>TRBV7-9|TRBJ1-1|-|-
CASSPSGSMTEAFF
TGTGCCAGCAGCCCCTCAGGGTCCATGACTGAAGCTTTCTTT
>TRBV27|TRBJ2-7|-|TRBD2
CASSPGLAGDTYEQYF
TGTGCCAGCAGTCCGGGACTAGCGGGAGACACCTACGAGCAGTACTTC
>TRBV5-1|TRBJ2-7|-|TRBD1
CASSLEGGQGVSF
TGCGCCAGCAGCTTGGAGGGGGGACAGGGGGTCTCCTTC
>TRBV28|TRBJ2-7|few|TRBD2
CASSWSGGWYF
TGTGCCAGCAGTTGGAGCGGGGGGTGGTACTTC
>TRBV6-5|TRBJ1-4|-|-
CASSPTWTPNEKLFF
TGTGCCAGCAGCCCTACCTGGACCCCTAATGAAAAACTGTTTTTT
>TRBV11-2|TRBJ2-7|-|TRBD2
CASTDKAGGPYEQYF
TGTGCCAGCACCGATAAGGCGGGAGGACCCTACGAGCAGTACTTC
>TRBV28|TRBJ2-2|few|-
CASRDLNTGELFF
TGTGCCAGCCGGGACTTGAACACCGGGGAGCTGTTTTTT
>TRBV5-1|TRBJ1-1|-|-
CASSLEAARGTEAFF
TGCGCCAGCAGCTTGGAGGCCGCACGCGGGACGGAAGCTTTCTTT
>TRBV7-9|TRBJ1-1|-|-
CASRSSQGNTEAFF
TGTGCCAGCAGATCTAGTCAGGGTAACACTGAAGCTTTCTTT
>TRBV7-3|TRBJ2-7|-|TRBD1
CASSLEAGQGKPQYF
TGTGCCAGCAGCTTAGAAGCGGGACAGGGCAAACCGCAGTACTTC
>TRBV11-2|TRBJ2-1|-|TRBD2
CASSFGAGGPVDEQFF
TGTGCCAGCAGCTTTGGGGCGGGAGGGCCGGTAGATGAGCAGTTCTTC
>TRBV4-3|TRBJ1-1|once|-
CASSRAWGLNTEAFF
TGCGCCAGCAGCCGGGCTTGGGGACTGAACACTGAAGCTTTCTTT
>TRBV27|TRBJ1-5|-|-
CASSPQGSNQPQHF
TGTGCCAGCAGCCCTCAGGGTAGCAATCAGCCCCAGCATTTT
>TRBV29-1|TRBJ2-1|-|TRBD1
CSVVGTGGNEQFF
TGCAGCGTTGTTGGGACAGGGGGCAATGAGCAGTTCTTC
>TRBV10-3|TRBJ1-2|-|-
CAISESRAANYGYTF
TGTGCCATCAGTGAGTCCCGGGCAGCTAACTATGGCTACACCTTC
>TRBV7-9|TRBJ2-7|-|TRBD2
CASSGGLAESYEQYF
TGTGCCAGCAGCGGGGGACTAGCGGAAAGCTACGAGCAGTACTTC
>TRBV11-3|TRBJ2-1|-|-
CASSQGLLDSYNEQFF
TGTGCCAGCAGCCAAGGGCTCCTCGACTCCTACAATGAGCAGTTCTTC
>TRBV5-1|TRBJ1-3|-|TRBD1
CASREGASGNTIYF
TGCGCCAGCAGGGAGGGGGCGAGCGGAAACACCATATATTTT
>TRBV6-6|TRBJ2-1|-|TRBD2
CASSYGLAGSYNEQFF
TGTGCCAGCAGTTACGGACTAGCAGGCTCCTACAATGAGCAGTTCTTC
>TRBV11-2|TRBJ1-5|-|-
CASSLERDQPQHF
TGTGCCAGCAGCTTAGAGAGGGACCAGCCCCAGCATTTT